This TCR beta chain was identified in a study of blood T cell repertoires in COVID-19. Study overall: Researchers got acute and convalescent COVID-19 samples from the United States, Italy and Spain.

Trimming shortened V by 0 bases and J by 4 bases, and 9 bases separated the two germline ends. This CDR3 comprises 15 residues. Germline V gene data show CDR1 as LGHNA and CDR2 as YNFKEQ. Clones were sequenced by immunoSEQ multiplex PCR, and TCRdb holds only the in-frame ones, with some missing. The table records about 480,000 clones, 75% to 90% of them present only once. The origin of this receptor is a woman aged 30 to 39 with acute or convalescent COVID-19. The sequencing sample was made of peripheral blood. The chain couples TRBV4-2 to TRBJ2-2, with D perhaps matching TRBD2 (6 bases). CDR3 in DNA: TGTGCCAGCAGCCAAGAAGCTAGCGTCACCGGGGAGCTGTTTTTT. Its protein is CASSQEASVTGELFF.